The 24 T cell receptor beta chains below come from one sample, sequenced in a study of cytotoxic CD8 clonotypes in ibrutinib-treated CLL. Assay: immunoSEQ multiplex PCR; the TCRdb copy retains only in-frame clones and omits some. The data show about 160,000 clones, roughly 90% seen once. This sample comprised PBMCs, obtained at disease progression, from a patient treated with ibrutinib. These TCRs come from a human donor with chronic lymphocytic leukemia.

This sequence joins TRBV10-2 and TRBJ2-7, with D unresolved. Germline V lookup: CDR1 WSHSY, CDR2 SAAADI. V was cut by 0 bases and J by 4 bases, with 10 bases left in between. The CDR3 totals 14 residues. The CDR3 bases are TGCGCCAGCAGTGAGTCTCTTATTTTTTACGAGCAGTACTTC. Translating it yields CASSESLIFYEQYF.

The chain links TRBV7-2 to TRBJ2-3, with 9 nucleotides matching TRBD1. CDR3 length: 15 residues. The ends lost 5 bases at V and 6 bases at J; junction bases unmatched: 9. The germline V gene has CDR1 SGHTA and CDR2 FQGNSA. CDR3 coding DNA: TGTGCCAGCAGCATGAGGACAGGGGACGGCGATACGCAGTATTTT. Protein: CASSMRTGDGDTQYF.

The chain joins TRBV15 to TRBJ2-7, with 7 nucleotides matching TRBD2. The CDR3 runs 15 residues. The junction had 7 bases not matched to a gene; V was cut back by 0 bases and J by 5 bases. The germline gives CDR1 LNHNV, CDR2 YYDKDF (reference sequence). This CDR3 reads CATSRDGRRRDEQYF. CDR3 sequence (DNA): TGTGCCACCAGCAGAGACGGGAGGCGCCGAGACGAGCAGTACTTC.

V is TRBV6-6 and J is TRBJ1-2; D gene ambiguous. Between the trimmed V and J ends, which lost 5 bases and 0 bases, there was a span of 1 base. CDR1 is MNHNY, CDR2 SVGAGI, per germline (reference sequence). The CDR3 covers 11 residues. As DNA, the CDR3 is TGTGCCAGCAGTCCTAACTATGGCTACACCTTC. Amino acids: CASSPNYGYTF.

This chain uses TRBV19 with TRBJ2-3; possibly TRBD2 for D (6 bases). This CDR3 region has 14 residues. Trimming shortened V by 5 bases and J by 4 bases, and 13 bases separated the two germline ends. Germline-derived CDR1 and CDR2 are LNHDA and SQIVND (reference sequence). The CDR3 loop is CASSGLALPDTQYF. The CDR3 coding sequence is TGTGCCAGTAGTGGTCTAGCGTTGCCAGATACGCAGTATTTT. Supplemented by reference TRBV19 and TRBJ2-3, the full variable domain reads DGGITQSPKYLFRKEGQNVTLSCEQNLNHDAMYWYRQDPGQGLRLIYYSQIVNDFQKGDIAEGYSVSREKKESFPLTVTSAQKNPTAFYLCASSGLALPDTQYFGPGTRLTVL.

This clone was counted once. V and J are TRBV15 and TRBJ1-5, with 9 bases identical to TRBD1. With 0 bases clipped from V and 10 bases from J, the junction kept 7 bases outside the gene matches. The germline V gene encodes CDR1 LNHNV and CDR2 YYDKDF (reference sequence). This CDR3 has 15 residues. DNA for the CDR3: TGTGCCACCAGCAGAGAGTTACAGGGGGCGTTACCCCAGCATTTT. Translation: CATSRELQGALPQHF.

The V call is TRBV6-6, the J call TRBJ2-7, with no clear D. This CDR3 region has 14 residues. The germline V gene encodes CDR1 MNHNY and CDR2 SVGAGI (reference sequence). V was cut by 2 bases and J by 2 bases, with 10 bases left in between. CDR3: CASSYSPNPYEQYF. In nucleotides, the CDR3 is TGTGCCAGCAGTTACAGCCCGAACCCCTACGAGCAGTACTTC.

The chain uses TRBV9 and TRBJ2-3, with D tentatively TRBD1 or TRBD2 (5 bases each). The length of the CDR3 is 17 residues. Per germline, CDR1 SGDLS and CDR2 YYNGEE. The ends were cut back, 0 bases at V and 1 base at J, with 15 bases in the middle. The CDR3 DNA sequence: TGTGCCAGCAGCGTAGAGGGGAGAGCCTCTGGCACAGATACGCAGTATTTT. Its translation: CASSVEGRASGTDTQYF.

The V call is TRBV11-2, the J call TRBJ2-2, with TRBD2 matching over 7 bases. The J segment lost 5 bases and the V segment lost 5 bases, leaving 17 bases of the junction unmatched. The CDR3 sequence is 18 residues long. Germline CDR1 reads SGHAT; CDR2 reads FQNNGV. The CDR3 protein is CASSDMGYGGRWTGELFF. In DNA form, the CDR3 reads TGTGCCAGCAGCGATATGGGGTATGGCGGGAGATGGACCGGGGAGCTGTTTTTT.

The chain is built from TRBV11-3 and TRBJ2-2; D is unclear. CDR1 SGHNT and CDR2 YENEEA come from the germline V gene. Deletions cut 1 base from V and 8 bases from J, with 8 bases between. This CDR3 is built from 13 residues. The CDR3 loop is CASSLAVPGELFF. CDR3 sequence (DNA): TGTGCCAGCAGCTTAGCGGTACCAGGGGAGCTGTTTTTT.

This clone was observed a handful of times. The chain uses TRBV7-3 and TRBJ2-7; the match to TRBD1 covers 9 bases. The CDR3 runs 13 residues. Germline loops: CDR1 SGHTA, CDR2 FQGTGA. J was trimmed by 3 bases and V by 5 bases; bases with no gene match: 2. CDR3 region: CASSRTGDYEQYF. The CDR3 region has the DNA TGTGCCAGCAGCCGGACAGGGGACTACGAGCAGTACTTC.

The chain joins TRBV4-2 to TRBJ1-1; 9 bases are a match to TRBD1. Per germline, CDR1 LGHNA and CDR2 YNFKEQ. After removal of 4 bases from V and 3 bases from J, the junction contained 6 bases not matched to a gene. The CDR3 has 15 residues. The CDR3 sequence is CASSRTGGRDTEAFF. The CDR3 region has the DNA TGTGCCAGCAGCCGAACAGGGGGCCGCGACACTGAAGCTTTCTTT.

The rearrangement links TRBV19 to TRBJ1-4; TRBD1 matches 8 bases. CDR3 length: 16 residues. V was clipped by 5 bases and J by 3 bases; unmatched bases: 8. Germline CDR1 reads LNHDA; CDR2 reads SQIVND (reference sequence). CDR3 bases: TGTGCCAGTAGTCCCCGGGACAGGAGATCTAATGAAAAACTGTTTTTT. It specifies CASSPRDRRSNEKLFF.

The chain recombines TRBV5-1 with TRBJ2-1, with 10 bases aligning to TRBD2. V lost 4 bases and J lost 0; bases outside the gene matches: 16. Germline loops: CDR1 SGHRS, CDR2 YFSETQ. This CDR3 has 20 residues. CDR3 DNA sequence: TGCGCCAGCAGCCACGACTACGTTAGACTAGCGGGCAGCTCCTACAATGAGCAGTTCTTC. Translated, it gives CASSHDYVRLAGSSYNEQFF.

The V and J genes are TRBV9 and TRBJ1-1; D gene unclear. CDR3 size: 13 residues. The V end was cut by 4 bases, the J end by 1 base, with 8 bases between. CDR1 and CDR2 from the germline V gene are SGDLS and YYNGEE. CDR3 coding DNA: TGTGCCAGCAGCTGGACGGAGAACACTGAAGCTTTCTTT. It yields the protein CASSWTENTEAFF.

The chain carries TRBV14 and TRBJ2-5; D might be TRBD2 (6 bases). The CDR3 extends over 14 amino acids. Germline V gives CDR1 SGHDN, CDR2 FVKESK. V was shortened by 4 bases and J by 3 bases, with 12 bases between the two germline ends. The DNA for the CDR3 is TGTGCCAGCAGCCGGAAAGCGGGTGAAGAGACCCAGTACTTC. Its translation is CASSRKAGEETQYF.

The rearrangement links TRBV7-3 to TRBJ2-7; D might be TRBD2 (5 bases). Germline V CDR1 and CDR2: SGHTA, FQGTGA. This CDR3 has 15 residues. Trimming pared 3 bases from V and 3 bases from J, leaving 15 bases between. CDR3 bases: TGTGCCAGCAGCTTGATGCGGACTCGTCACTACGAGCAGTACTTC. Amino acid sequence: CASSLMRTRHYEQYF.

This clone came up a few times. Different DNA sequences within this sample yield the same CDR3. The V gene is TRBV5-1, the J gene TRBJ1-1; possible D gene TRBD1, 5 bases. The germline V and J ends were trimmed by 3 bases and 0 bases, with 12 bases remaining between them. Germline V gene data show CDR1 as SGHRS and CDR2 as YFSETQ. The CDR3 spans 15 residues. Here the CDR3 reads CASSSGGVMNTEAFF. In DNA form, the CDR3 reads TGCGCCAGCAGCTCCGGAGGGGTCATGAACACTGAAGCTTTCTTT.

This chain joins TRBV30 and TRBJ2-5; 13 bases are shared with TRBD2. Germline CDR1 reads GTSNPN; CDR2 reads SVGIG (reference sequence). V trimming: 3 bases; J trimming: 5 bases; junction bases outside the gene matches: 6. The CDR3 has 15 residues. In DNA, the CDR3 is TGTGCCTGGAGCGGACTAGCGGGAGTCGTGGAGACCCAGTACTTC. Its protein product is CAWSGLAGVVETQYF.

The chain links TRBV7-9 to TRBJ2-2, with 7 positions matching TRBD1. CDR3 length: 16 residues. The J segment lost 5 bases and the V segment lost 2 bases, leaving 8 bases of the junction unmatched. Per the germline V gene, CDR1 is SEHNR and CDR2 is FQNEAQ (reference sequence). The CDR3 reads CASSLIGTEGTGELFF. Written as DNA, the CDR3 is TGTGCCAGCAGCTTAATAGGGACAGAAGGAACCGGGGAGCTGTTTTTT. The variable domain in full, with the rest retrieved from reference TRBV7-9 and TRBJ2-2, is DTGVSQNPRHKITKRGQNVTFRCDPISEHNRLYWYRQTLGQGPEFLTYFQNEAQLEKSRLLSDRFSAERPKGSFSTLEIQRTEQGDSAMYLCASSLIGTEGTGELFFGEGSRLTVL.

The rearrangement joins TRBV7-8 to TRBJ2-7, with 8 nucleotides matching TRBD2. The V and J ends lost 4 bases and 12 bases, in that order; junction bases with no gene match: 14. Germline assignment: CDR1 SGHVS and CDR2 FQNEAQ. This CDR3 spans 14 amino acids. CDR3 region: CASSSQGTSGWRYF. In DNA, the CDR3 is TGTGCCAGCAGCTCCCAGGGCACTAGCGGTTGGCGGTACTTC.

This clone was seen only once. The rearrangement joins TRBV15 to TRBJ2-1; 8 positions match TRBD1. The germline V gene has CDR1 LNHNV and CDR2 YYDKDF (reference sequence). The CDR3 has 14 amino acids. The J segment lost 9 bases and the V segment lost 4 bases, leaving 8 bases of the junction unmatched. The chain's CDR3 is CATSTNRGVSEQFF. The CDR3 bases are TGTGCCACCAGCACGAACAGGGGGGTTAGTGAGCAGTTCTTC.

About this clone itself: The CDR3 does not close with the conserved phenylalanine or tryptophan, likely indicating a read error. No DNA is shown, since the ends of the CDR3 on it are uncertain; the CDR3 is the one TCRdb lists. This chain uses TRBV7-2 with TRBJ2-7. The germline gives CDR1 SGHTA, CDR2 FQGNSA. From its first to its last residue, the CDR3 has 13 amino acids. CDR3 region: CASSSKGGGDNDI.

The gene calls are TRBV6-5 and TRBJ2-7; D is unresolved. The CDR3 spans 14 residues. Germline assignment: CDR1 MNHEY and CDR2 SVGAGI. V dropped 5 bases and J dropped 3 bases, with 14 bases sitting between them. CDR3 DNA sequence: TGTGCCAGCAGTCACCCCGGGTCTGGCTACGAGCAGTACTTC. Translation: CASSHPGSGYEQYF.